Here is one T cell receptor (beta chain) with its context. Its antigen is undetermined. These data are taken from a study of shared clonotypes between healthy human individuals. The CDR3 spans 16 residues. Trimming cost V 1 base and J 7 bases, with 21 bases left between them. Germline CDR1 and CDR2: SGHRS and YFSETQ. General study results and limits: Relative to their counterparts shared across all four donors, non-shared clonotypes exhibited diminished generation probabilities. Sharing across several donors was seen in roughly 5% of naive CD4 clonotypes.

Several immunoSEQ plates held equal portions of the genomic DNA taken from each subset. Sequencing used immunoSEQ multiplex PCR; TCRdb keeps in-frame clones, though not all of them. Among approximately 2,000,000 clones listed, about nine tenths were seen once. V and J are TRBV5-1 and TRBJ2-7; D might be TRBD1 (7 bases). This TCR was sampled from a man between 18 and 35 years old in good health. Some clones in this sample may be carry-over from other donors' samples. The sample comprised naive CD4+ T cells from PBMCs. Subset indicated: CD45RA+ positively selected. CDR3 in amino acids: CASSLTPQGAGGEQYF. CDR3 nucleotides: TGCGCCAGCAGCTTGACACCGCAAGGGGCAGGGGGGGAGCAGTACTTC.